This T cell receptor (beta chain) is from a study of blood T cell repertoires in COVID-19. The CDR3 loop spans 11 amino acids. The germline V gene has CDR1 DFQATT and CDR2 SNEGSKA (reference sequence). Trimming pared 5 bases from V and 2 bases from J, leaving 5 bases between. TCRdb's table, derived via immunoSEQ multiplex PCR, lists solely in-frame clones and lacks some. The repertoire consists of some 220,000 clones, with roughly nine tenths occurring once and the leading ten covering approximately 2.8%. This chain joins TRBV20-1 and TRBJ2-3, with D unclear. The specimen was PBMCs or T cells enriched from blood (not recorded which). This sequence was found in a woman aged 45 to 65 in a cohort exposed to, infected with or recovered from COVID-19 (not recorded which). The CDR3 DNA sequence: TGCAGTGCTTCCCACACAGATACGCAGTATTTT. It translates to CSASHTDTQYF.